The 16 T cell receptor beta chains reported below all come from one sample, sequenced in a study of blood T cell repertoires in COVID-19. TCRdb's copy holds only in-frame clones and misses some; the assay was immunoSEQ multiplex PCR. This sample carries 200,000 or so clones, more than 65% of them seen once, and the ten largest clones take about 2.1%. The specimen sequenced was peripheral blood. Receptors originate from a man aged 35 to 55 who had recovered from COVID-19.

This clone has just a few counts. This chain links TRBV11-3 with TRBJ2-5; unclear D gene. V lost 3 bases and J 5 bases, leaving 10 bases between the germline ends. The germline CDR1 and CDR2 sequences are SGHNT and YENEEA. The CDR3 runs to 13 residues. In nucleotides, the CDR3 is TGTGCCAGCAGCTTTAGGCGGAGTGAGACCCAGTACTTC. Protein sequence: CASSFRRSETQYF.

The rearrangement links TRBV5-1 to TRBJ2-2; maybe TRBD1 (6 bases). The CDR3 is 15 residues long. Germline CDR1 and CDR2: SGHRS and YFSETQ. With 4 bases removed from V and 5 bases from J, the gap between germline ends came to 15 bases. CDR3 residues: CASSPDSPRTGELFF. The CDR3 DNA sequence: TGCGCCAGCAGCCCGGACAGCCCTCGGACCGGGGAGCTGTTTTTT.

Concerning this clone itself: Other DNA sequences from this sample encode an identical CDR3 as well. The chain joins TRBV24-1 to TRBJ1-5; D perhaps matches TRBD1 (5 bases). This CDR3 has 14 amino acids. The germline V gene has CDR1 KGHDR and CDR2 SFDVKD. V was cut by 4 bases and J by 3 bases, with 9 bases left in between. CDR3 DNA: TGTGCCACCAGTGAGGGGGGATTCAATCAGCCCCAGCATTTT. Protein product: CATSEGGFNQPQHF.

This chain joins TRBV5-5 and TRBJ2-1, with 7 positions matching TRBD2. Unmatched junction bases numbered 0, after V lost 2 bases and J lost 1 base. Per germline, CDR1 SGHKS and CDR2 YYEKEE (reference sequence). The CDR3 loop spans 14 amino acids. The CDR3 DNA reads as TGTGCCAGCAGCTTAGCGGGATCCTACAATGAGCAGTTCTTC. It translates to CASSLAGSYNEQFF.

CDR3 residues: CASSPGLVTGFYEQYF. Here the CDR3 DNA reads TGTGCCAGCTCACCCGGGCTTGTGACAGGGTTTTACGAGCAGTACTTC. This sequence joins TRBV18 and TRBJ2-7; 7 nucleotides line up with TRBD1. J lost 4 bases, V lost 3 bases, and 12 bases had no gene match. The CDR3 runs 16 residues. Germline loops: CDR1 KGHSH, CDR2 LQKENI.

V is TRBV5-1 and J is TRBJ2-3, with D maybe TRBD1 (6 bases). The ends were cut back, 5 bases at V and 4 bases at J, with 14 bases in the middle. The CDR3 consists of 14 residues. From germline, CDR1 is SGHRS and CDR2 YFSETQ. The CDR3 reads CASRLQGLPDTQYF. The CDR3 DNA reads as TGCGCCAGCAGATTGCAGGGGCTCCCAGATACGCAGTATTTT. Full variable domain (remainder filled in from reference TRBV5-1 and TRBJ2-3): KAGVTQTPRYLIKTRGQQVTLSCSPISGHRSVSWYQQTPGQGLQFLFEYFSETQRNKGNFPGRFSGRQFSNSRSEMNVSTLELGDSALYLCASRLQGLPDTQYFGPGTRLTVL.

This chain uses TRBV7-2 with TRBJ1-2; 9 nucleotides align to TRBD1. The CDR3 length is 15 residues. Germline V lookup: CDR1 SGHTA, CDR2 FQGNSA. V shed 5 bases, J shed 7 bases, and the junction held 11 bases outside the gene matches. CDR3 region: CASSPDRGDPGGYTF. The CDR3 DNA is TGTGCCAGCAGCCCAGACAGGGGGGATCCGGGTGGCTACACCTTC.

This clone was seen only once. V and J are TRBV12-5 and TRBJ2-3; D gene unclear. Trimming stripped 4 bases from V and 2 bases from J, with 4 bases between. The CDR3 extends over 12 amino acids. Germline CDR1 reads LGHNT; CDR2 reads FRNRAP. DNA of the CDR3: TGTGCTAGTGGTTGGGCCACAGATACGCAGTATTTT. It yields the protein CASGWATDTQYF.

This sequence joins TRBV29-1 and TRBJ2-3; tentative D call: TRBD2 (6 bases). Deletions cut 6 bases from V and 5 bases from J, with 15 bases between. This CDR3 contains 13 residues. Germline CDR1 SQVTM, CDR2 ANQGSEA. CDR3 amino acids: CSVGVGGIDTQYF. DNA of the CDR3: TGCAGCGTCGGTGTGGGGGGTATAGATACGCAGTATTTT.

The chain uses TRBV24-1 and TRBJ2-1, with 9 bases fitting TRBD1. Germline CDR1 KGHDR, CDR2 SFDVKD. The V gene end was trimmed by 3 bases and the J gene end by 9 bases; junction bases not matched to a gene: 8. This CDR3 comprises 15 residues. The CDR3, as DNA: TGTGCCACCAGTGATCCGGGACAGGGTACTGGTGAGCAGTTCTTC. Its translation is CATSDPGQGTGEQFF.

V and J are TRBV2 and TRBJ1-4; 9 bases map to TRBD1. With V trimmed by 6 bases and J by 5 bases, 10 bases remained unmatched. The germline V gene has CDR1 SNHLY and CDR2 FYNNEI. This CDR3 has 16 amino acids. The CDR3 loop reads CASRTGTGMGNEKLFF. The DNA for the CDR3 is TGTGCCAGCAGGACCGGGACAGGGATGGGAAATGAAAAACTGTTTTTT.

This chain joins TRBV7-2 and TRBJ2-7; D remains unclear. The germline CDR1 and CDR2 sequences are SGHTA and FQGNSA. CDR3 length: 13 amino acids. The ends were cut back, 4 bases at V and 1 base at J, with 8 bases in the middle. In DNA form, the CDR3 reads TGTGCCAGCAGCTCGAGGCGATCCTACGAGCAGTACTTC. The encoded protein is CASSSRRSYEQYF.

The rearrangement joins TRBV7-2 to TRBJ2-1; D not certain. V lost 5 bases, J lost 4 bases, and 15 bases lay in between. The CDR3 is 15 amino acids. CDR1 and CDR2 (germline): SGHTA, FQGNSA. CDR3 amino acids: CASSRFHSHYNEQFF. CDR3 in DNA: TGTGCCAGCAGCCGTTTTCACAGCCATTACAATGAGCAGTTCTTC.

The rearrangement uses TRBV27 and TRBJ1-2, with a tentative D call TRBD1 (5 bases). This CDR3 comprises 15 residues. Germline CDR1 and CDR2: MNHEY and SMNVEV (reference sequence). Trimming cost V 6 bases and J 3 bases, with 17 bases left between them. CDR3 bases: TGTGCCAGCAGGTTCCTGGGCCCAGGGCACTATGGCTACACCTTC. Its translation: CASRFLGPGHYGYTF.

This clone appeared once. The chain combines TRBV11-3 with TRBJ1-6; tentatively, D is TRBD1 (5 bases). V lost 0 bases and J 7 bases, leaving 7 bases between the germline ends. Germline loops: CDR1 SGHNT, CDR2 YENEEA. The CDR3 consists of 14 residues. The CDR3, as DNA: TGTGCCAGCAGCTTAGATCCAGGGAATTCACCCCTCCACTTT. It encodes CASSLDPGNSPLHF.

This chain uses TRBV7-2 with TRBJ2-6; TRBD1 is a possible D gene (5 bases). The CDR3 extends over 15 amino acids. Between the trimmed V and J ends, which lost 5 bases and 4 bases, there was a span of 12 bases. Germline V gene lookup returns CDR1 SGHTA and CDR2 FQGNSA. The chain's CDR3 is CASSPRQGGANVLTF. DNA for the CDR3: TGTGCCAGCAGCCCTCGTCAGGGAGGGGCCAACGTCCTGACTTTC.